Presented here are 14 T cell receptor beta chains from one specimen sequenced in a study of OX40 agonist ivuxolimab in advanced cancers. The data were produced by immunoSEQ multiplex PCR, yet TCRdb's version contains in-frame clones alone and is incomplete. This repertoire shows roughly 90,000 clones, 94% found once; its top ten account for about 2.6%. The starting material was CD4+ or CD8+ T cells sorted from blood, obtained in a trial of the OX40 agonist ivuxolimab. The source is an adult with an advanced solid tumor such as melanoma, head and neck, liver or kidney cancer.

The chain has TRBV6-5 and TRBJ1-2, with 7 positions matching TRBD1. Germline CDR1 MNHEY, CDR2 SVGAGI. The CDR3 is 14 amino acids. J was trimmed by 4 bases and V by 0 bases; bases with no gene match: 2. The CDR3 bases are TGTGCCAGCAGTTACTCCAGGGGGAGCTATGGCTACACCTTC. It specifies CASSYSRGSYGYTF.

The chain couples TRBV27 to TRBJ2-7, with unresolved D. The ends were cut back, 2 bases at V and 2 bases at J, with 7 bases in the middle. Germline loops: CDR1 MNHEY, CDR2 SMNVEV (reference sequence). The CDR3 extends over 13 amino acids. CDR3: CASSLRDTYEQYF. The CDR3 coding sequence is TGTGCCAGCAGTTTAAGGGATACCTACGAGCAGTACTTC.

The rearrangement links TRBV6-6 to TRBJ1-1, with 8 bases identical to TRBD1. V was pared by 6 bases and J by 12 bases, with 12 bases of the junction left unmatched. This CDR3 is built from 13 residues. The germline CDR1 and CDR2 sequences are MNHNY and SVGAGI (reference sequence). The CDR3 DNA reads as TGTGCCAGCAGGGAAATAGGACAGGGCGAAACTTTCTTT. Its translation is CASREIGQGETFF.

V gene TRBV7-6 combines with J gene TRBJ2-2, with D unclear. Trimming removed 1 base at V and 0 bases at J, with 18 bases between. The CDR3 sequence is 19 residues long. Per the germline V gene, CDR1 is SGHVS and CDR2 is FNYEAQ. DNA of the CDR3: TGTGCCAGCAGCTTAGTCTCGGTATCAGCATCACCGAACACCGGGGAGCTGTTTTTT. As protein: CASSLVSVSASPNTGELFF.

The rearrangement links TRBV19 to TRBJ1-5, with 8 bases identical to TRBD1. The CDR3 covers 16 residues. CDR1 is LNHDA, CDR2 SQIVND, per germline (reference sequence). V dropped 4 bases and J dropped 3; count of bases not matched to a gene: 8. The CDR3 bases are TGTGCCAGTAGTACCCCGGGACAGGATATCAATCAGCCCCAGCATTTT. It is translated as CASSTPGQDINQPQHF. The whole variable domain, remainder taken from reference TRBV19 and TRBJ1-5, is DGGITQSPKYLFRKEGQNVTLSCEQNLNHDAMYWYRQDPGQGLRLIYYSQIVNDFQKGDIAEGYSVSREKKESFPLTVTSAQKNPTAFYLCASSTPGQDINQPQHFGDGTRLSIL.

Here the CDR3 reads CASSISPGLGTEAFF. The CDR3 DNA sequence: TGTGCCAGTAGTATATCTCCAGGGTTGGGAACTGAAGCTTTCTTT. This chain links TRBV19 with TRBJ1-1, with a weak D call TRBD1 (5 bases). The V gene lost 2 bases and the J gene lost 5 bases, with 15 bases spanning the gap. CDR3 length equals 15 residues. Germline V lookup: CDR1 LNHDA, CDR2 SQIVND (reference sequence). The full variable domain, with the rest looked up from reference TRBV19 and TRBJ1-1, is DGGITQSPKYLFRKEGQNVTLSCEQNLNHDAMYWYRQDPGQGLRLIYYSQIVNDFQKGDIAEGYSVSREKKESFPLTVTSAQKNPTAFYLCASSISPGLGTEAFFGQGTRLTVV.

This chain joins TRBV14 and TRBJ2-7; tentatively, D is TRBD2 (6 bases). There are 17 residues in the CDR3. In germline, CDR1 is SGHDN, CDR2 FVKESK. The ends were cut back, 1 base at V and 3 bases at J, with 19 bases in the middle. The CDR3: CASSQAPRRVVFYEQYF. DNA for the CDR3: TGTGCCAGCAGCCAAGCTCCCAGGAGGGTAGTTTTCTACGAGCAGTACTTC.

This rearrangement joins TRBV6-1 to TRBJ2-7; no clear D gene. V lost 5 bases to trimming and J lost 3 bases, with 5 bases between them. The V gene's germline CDR1 is MNHNS and CDR2 SASEGT. The CDR3 has 11 amino acids. The CDR3, as DNA: TGTGCCAGCAGTCCCAACTACGAGCAGTACTTC. Its protein is CASSPNYEQYF.

This clone appeared a single time. This rearrangement joins TRBV10-1 to TRBJ2-7; 10 nucleotides match TRBD2. Germline trimming cut 6 bases from V and 5 bases from J; bases unmatched to any gene: 10. This CDR3 has 15 residues. CDR1 is WNHNN, CDR2 SYGVQD, per germline (reference sequence). The CDR3 loop reads CASSDTLAGADEQYF. The CDR3 DNA is TGCGCCAGCAGCGACACTCTAGCGGGAGCCGACGAGCAGTACTTC.

The chain combines TRBV12-5 with TRBJ1-5; no clear D gene. This CDR3 has 14 amino acids. Trimming shortened V by 5 bases and J by 0 bases, and 8 bases separated the two germline ends. Germline-derived CDR1 and CDR2 are LGHNT and FRNRAP. The CDR3 bases are TGTGCTAGTGGTCCCGACGGTAGCAATCAGCCCCAGCATTTT. Translating it yields CASGPDGSNQPQHF.

The rearrangement uses TRBV6-6 and TRBJ1-1, with 9 positions matching TRBD1. Germline loops: CDR1 MNHNY, CDR2 SVGAGI (reference sequence). The CDR3 runs to 14 residues. V lost 5 bases to trimming and J lost 4 bases; unmatched junction nucleotides: 5. CDR3 protein: CASSLQGAGTEAFF. CDR3 DNA: TGTGCCAGCAGTCTACAGGGGGCTGGCACTGAAGCTTTCTTT.

The J gene is TRBJ2-7, the V gene TRBV5-1, with D possibly being TRBD1 (5 bases). The germline V and J ends were trimmed by 1 base and 3 bases, with 14 bases remaining between them. Germline-derived CDR1 and CDR2 are SGHRS and YFSETQ. The CDR3 totals 15 residues. The CDR3 sequence is CASSLSGDRLYEQYF. The CDR3 region has the DNA TGCGCCAGCAGCTTGTCTGGAGACAGACTCTACGAGCAGTACTTC.

This chain joins TRBV14 and TRBJ2-7, with D possibly called TRBD1 or TRBD2 (5 bases each). Between the trimmed V and J ends, which lost 4 bases and 5 bases, there was a span of 15 bases. Looked up from germline, CDR1 is SGHDN and CDR2 is FVKESK. The CDR3 loop spans 14 amino acids. CDR3 nucleotides: TGTGCCAGCAGCCTGGACACCCCAGCGGACGAGCAGTACTTC. Its protein product is CASSLDTPADEQYF.

The chain links TRBV6-5 to TRBJ1-5; D is uncertain. CDR1 MNHEY and CDR2 SVGAGI come from the germline V gene. The CDR3 contains 15 residues. V shed 0 bases and J shed 6 bases, with 12 bases lying between them. This CDR3 reads CASSYSVREGQPQHF. CDR3 DNA sequence: TGTGCCAGCAGTTACTCGGTGAGGGAAGGTCAGCCCCAGCATTTT.